These T cell receptor beta chains were read from a single sample in a study of T cells in Graves' hyperthyroidism and ophthalmopathy. MiXCR, run by TCRdb on the multiplex PCR reads, gives a single entry per CDR3 protein. The sample has about 620,000 distinct CDR3 sequences; 15% to 20% are singletons. The sequencing sample was made of blood. The receptor source for this set is a young woman with Graves' hyperthyroidism. Both conserved end residues are part of each CDR3. The D gene is left open where the match is weak. The size entry is marked missing in some rows and otherwise reads once, few, many or a size class.

D	V	size	J	CDR3	DNA
-	TRBV12-3/TRBV12-4	-	TRBJ2-1	CASSLPSAEEQFF	TGTGCCAGCAGTTTACCCTCAGCGGAAGAGCAGTTCTTC
TRBD2	TRBV18	many	TRBJ2-1	CASSPPDWGGSRNEQFF	TGTGCCAGCTCACCACCAGATTGGGGCGGGAGTAGGAATGAGCAGTTCTTC
-	TRBV27	many	TRBJ2-1	CASSLNRELNNEQFF	TGTGCCAGCAGTTTAAACAGGGAGTTAAACAATGAGCAGTTCTTC
TRBD2	TRBV5-1	many	TRBJ2-4	CASSPLADKNIQYF	TGCGCCAGCAGCCCACTAGCGGACAAAAACATTCAGTACTTC
-	TRBV20-1	many	TRBJ1-2	CSAPQAGVFGYTF	TGCAGTGCTCCCCAGGCAGGGGTTTTTGGCTACACCTTC
-	TRBV6-1	many	TRBJ2-1	CASRTWENYNEQFF	TGTGCCAGCAGAACGTGGGAAAACTACAATGAGCAGTTCTTC
TRBD1	TRBV30	-	TRBJ1-2	CAWSTGTGSYTF	TGTGCCTGGAGTACCGGGACAGGGAGCTACACCTTC
TRBD2	TRBV9	few	TRBJ2-3	CASSLTTSGKTDTQYF	TGTGCCAGCAGCCTTACGACTAGCGGGAAAACAGATACGCAGTATTTT
-	TRBV28	many	TRBJ2-5	CASSSTGSFNQETQYF	TGTGCCAGCAGTTCAACAGGGAGTTTCAACCAAGAGACCCAGTACTTC
TRBD2	TRBV7-2	many	TRBJ2-1	CASRTGSGRTLYEQFF	TGTGCCAGCAGGACCGGTAGCGGGAGGACACTGTATGAGCAGTTCTTC
-	TRBV20-1	many	TRBJ2-2	CSARDRMFNGELFF	TGCAGTGCTAGAGACAGGATGTTCAACGGGGAGCTGTTTTTT
TRBD1	TRBV12-3/TRBV12-4	many	TRBJ2-3	CASSPWETGENEDTQYF	TGTGCCAGCAGCCCTTGGGAGACAGGGGAAAACGAGGATACGCAGTATTTT
-	TRBV10-3	many	TRBJ1-1	CATGEGHGNTEAFF	TGTGCCACCGGTGAAGGGCACGGGAACACTGAAGCTTTCTTT
-	TRBV30	-	TRBJ2-3	CAWKRGSTDTQYF	TGTGCCTGGAAAAGGGGTAGCACAGATACGCAGTATTTT
-	TRBV5-6	few	TRBJ2-1	CASSLAGLAGRFHDNEQFF	TGTGCCAGCAGCTTGGCCGGTTTGGCAGGGAGATTCCATGACAATGAGCAGTTCTTC
TRBD1	TRBV2	many	TRBJ2-5	CASTDRDRPSETQYF	TGTGCCAGCACTGATAGGGACAGGCCCTCGGAGACCCAGTACTTC
TRBD2	TRBV6-1	-	TRBJ2-2	CASRPGLAGRRELFF	TGTGCCAGCAGGCCGGGACTAGCGGGAAGAAGGGAGCTGTTTTTT
-	TRBV12-3/TRBV12-4	-	TRBJ2-3	CASSFGGIRADTQYF	TGTGCCAGCAGTTTTGGCGGGATAAGAGCAGATACGCAGTATTTT